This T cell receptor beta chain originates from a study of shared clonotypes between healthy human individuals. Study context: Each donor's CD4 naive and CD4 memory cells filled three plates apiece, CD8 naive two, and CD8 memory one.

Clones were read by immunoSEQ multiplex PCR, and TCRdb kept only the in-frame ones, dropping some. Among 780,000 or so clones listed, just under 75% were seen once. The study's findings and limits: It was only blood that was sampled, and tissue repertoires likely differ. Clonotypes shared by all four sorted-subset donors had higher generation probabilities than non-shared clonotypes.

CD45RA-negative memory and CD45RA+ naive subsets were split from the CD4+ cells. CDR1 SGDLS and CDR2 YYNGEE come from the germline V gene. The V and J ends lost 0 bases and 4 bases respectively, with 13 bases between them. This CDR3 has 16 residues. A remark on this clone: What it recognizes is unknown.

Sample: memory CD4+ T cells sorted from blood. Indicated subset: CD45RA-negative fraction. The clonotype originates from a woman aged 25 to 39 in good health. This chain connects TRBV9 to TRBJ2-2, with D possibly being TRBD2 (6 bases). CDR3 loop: CASSVASGVSTGELFF. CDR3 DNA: TGTGCCAGCAGCGTAGCCTCGGGGGTGTCCACCGGGGAGCTGTTTTTT.